Presented here are 26 T cell receptor beta chains from one specimen sequenced in a study of cytomegalovirus exposure and HLA in healthy donors. Some clones are missing from TCRdb's copy, which holds only in-frame ones; the method was immunoSEQ multiplex PCR. The table records some 210,000 clones, around nine tenths of them present only once. The sample taken for sequencing was PBMCs. The receptors here all came from a woman in her late teens or twenties in good health and CMV-seropositive.

DNA for the CDR3: TGTGCCAGCAGCGACCTCTCCGGTCACCAAGAGACCCAGTACTTC. Translated: CASSDLSGHQETQYF. The chain is built from TRBV9 and TRBJ2-5; no clear D. This CDR3 has 15 amino acids. CDR1 SGDLS and CDR2 YYNGEE come from the germline V gene. Trimming removed 3 bases from V and 0 bases from J, with 12 bases in between.

This rearrangement joins TRBV9 to TRBJ1-4; D is uncertain. CDR1 SGDLS and CDR2 YYNGEE come from the germline V gene. Trimming pared 0 bases from V and 6 bases from J, leaving 9 bases between. This CDR3 has 14 amino acids. CDR3 nucleotide sequence: TGTGCCAGCAGCGTAGTGGAGGGCGATGAAAAACTGTTTTTT. This codes for CASSVVEGDEKLFF.

This clone was counted once. The chain has TRBV7-2 and TRBJ2-2; TRBD1 matches at 9 bases. This CDR3 comprises 18 residues. CDR1 is SGHTA and CDR2 is FQGNSA in the germline V gene. Germline trimming cut 4 bases from V and 2 bases from J; bases unmatched to any gene: 11. Written as DNA, the CDR3 is TGTGCCAGCAGCTCGATGCCGGGGACAGGGATTAACACCGGGGAGCTGTTTTTT. This sequence encodes CASSSMPGTGINTGELFF.

The V gene is TRBV5-5, the J gene TRBJ2-7, with 9 positions matching TRBD2. This CDR3 has 17 residues. Germline V lookup: CDR1 SGHKS, CDR2 YYEKEE (reference sequence). V trimming: 3 bases; J trimming: 3 bases; junction bases outside the gene matches: 13. This chain's CDR3 is CASSSPASGRPNYEQYF. The CDR3 nucleotides are TGTGCCAGCAGCTCTCCCGCGAGCGGGAGGCCGAACTACGAGCAGTACTTC.

The genes are TRBV19 and TRBJ1-2; D gene unclear. Germline values: CDR1 LNHDA, CDR2 SQIVND (reference sequence). The CDR3 is made up of 13 amino acids. The ends were cut back, 1 base at V and 4 bases at J, with 7 bases in the middle. The DNA for the CDR3 is TGTGCCAGTAGTATAGGGCGGATCTATGGCTACACCTTC. Translated, it gives CASSIGRIYGYTF.

This chain uses TRBV27 with TRBJ1-2; D gene ambiguous. Looked up from germline, CDR1 is MNHEY and CDR2 is SMNVEV (reference sequence). V gave up 3 bases and J gave up 2 bases, with 10 bases separating them. The CDR3 length is 14 residues. CDR3 DNA: TGTGCCAGCAGTTTGGGCCGTTCAAACTATGGCTACACCTTC. This encodes CASSLGRSNYGYTF.

The chain is built from TRBV4-2 and TRBJ2-6, with D perhaps matching TRBD2 (6 bases). V lost 2 bases and J lost 2, with 10 bases in between. This CDR3 is 16 amino acids long. In germline, CDR1 is LGHNA, CDR2 YNFKEQ. Here the CDR3 reads CASSQPTSTGANVLTF. Here the CDR3 DNA reads TGTGCCAGCAGCCAACCCACTAGCACTGGGGCCAACGTCCTGACTTTC.

This chain links TRBV28 with TRBJ1-1, with D possibly matching TRBD1 (5 bases). Germline lookup yields CDR1 MDHEN and CDR2 SYDVKM. The V and J ends lost 6 bases and 4 bases respectively, with 18 bases between them. This CDR3 is built from 15 residues. The CDR3 protein is CASSRGDALSTEAFF. CDR3 sequence (DNA): TGTGCCAGCAGCCGGGGGGACGCCTTAAGCACTGAAGCTTTCTTT.

This clone was picked up one time. One end of the junction does not line up with germline, which may come from a read error. V gene TRBV7-7 combines with J gene TRBJ2-2; D is undetermined. The CDR3 loop spans 15 amino acids. Germline V gene lookup returns CDR1 SSHAT and CDR2 FNYEAQ (reference sequence). The CDR3 region is CASSTETGNTGELFF. Here the CDR3 DNA reads TGTGCTAGCAGCACGGAGACCGGGAACACCGGGGAGCTGTTTTTT.

This chain connects TRBV27 to TRBJ2-7; TRBD2 matches at 10 bases. This CDR3 has 16 residues. Per germline, CDR1 MNHEY and CDR2 SMNVEV (reference sequence). Trimming at V came to 7 bases and at J to 7 bases, leaving 16 bases not matched to a gene. The CDR3 DNA reads as TGTGCCAGCAACCCGGCTAGCGGGAGAGGGCTGGGGGAGCAGTACTTC. Translation: CASNPASGRGLGEQYF.

The J gene is TRBJ1-5, the V gene TRBV27; D remains ambiguous. The germline V gene encodes CDR1 MNHEY and CDR2 SMNVEV (reference sequence). The V end was cut by 6 bases, the J end by 0 bases, with 12 bases between. The CDR3 covers 15 residues. In nucleotides, the CDR3 is TGTGCCAGCAGCCAGACGGGTAATAGCAATCAGCCCCAGCATTTT. This translates into CASSQTGNSNQPQHF.

The V call is TRBV28, the J call TRBJ2-7, with 9 bases fitting TRBD1. Germline trimming cut 6 bases from V and 4 bases from J; bases unmatched to any gene: 10. Germline V gene sequence: CDR1 MDHEN, CDR2 SYDVKM. The CDR3 sequence is 15 residues long. CDR3: CASSPNLGQGYEQYF. Here the CDR3 DNA reads TGTGCCAGCAGCCCAAACCTCGGACAGGGGTACGAGCAGTACTTC.

This clone occurred once. The chain has TRBV6-5 and TRBJ2-7, with 9 nucleotides matching TRBD1. This CDR3 comprises 14 residues. Losses at the gene ends were 4 bases for V and 4 bases for J; bases not matched to a gene: 5. The germline V gene has CDR1 MNHEY and CDR2 SVGAGI. The CDR3 DNA reads TGTGCCAGCAGTTCCCGGGACAGGGTTTACGAGCAGTACTTC. Translating gives CASSSRDRVYEQYF.

The J gene is TRBJ2-5, the V gene TRBV10-3, with 9 bases identical to TRBD1. The length of the CDR3 is 14 residues. The junction had 2 bases not matched to a gene; V was cut back by 5 bases and J by 1 base. Germline CDR1 reads ENHRY; CDR2 reads SYGVKD. The CDR3 bases are TGTGCCATCAGTTTGACAGGGGGCCAAGAGACCCAGTACTTC. Protein sequence: CAISLTGGQETQYF.

The chain carries TRBV27 and TRBJ1-2; the D is unclear. Germline values: CDR1 MNHEY, CDR2 SMNVEV (reference sequence). CDR3 length: 17 residues. With 4 bases removed from V and 1 base from J, the gap between germline ends came to 19 bases. The CDR3 DNA is TGTGCCAGCAGTTCCTGGGGAGGGAGAGGACGTAACTATGGCTACACCTTC. Protein product: CASSSWGGRGRNYGYTF.

A single count supports this clone. The genes are TRBV20-1 and TRBJ2-5, with TRBD1 identical over 7 bases. This CDR3 is built from 11 residues. With 6 bases clipped from V and 3 bases from J, the junction kept 1 base outside the gene matches. Germline V gene data show CDR1 as DFQATT and CDR2 as SNEGSKA (reference sequence). The chain's CDR3 is CSAGTEETQYF. The CDR3 DNA reads TGCAGTGCCGGGACAGAAGAGACCCAGTACTTC.

This clone appeared a single time. The rearrangement joins TRBV27 to TRBJ1-1; D is ambiguous. The CDR3 totals 13 residues. With 5 bases removed from V and 11 bases from J, the gap between germline ends came to 18 bases. Looked up from germline, CDR1 is MNHEY and CDR2 is SMNVEV (reference sequence). CDR3 protein: CASSPRNRGSAFF. Here the CDR3 DNA reads TGTGCCAGCAGTCCTCGGAACAGAGGGTCTGCTTTCTTT.

Concerning this clone: One end of the junction is discordant with germline, which a read error may explain. V gene TRBV28 combines with J gene TRBJ2-2; 14 nucleotides align to TRBD2. Germline V gives CDR1 MDHEN, CDR2 SYDVKM. This CDR3 is built from 19 residues. The CDR3 reads CASSSFRLAGGPKTGELFF. For the CDR3, the DNA is TGTGCCAGCAGTTCGTTCAGACTAGCGGGAGGGCCGAAAACCGGGGAGCTGTTTTTT.

The rearrangement links TRBV19 to TRBJ1-1; TRBD1 matches at 8 bases. Germline-derived CDR1 and CDR2 are LNHDA and SQIVND (reference sequence). V lost 4 bases, J lost 4 bases, and 11 bases stayed unmatched. The CDR3 has 16 residues. DNA of the CDR3: TGTGCCAGTAGTACAACCCCAGGGGGCGCGGGCACTGAAGCTTTCTTT. It translates to CASSTTPGGAGTEAFF.

The V and J genes are TRBV7-9 and TRBJ2-1; 8 nucleotides match TRBD2. The CDR3 contains 15 residues. Germline V gene data show CDR1 as SEHNR and CDR2 as FQNEAQ (reference sequence). Losses at the gene ends were 5 bases for V and 4 bases for J; bases not matched to a gene: 7. This chain's CDR3 is CASSRGLADYNEQFF. The CDR3 DNA reads TGTGCCAGCAGCCGAGGACTAGCTGATTACAATGAGCAGTTCTTC.

The chain uses TRBV4-1 and TRBJ1-5; D is undetermined. The CDR3 extends over 15 amino acids. CDR1 and CDR2 (germline): MGHRA, YSYEKL. V was cut by 4 bases and J by 0 bases, with 10 bases left in between. CDR3 DNA: TGCGCCAGCAGCCTCCTAGAGAATAGCAATCAGCCCCAGCATTTT. It codes for CASSLLENSNQPQHF.

The chain has TRBV6-6 and TRBJ1-2; D perhaps matches TRBD1 (5 bases). Trimming took off 5 bases at V and 6 bases at J, with 16 bases between the two ends. Germline V gene lookup returns CDR1 MNHNY and CDR2 SVGAGI (reference sequence). The CDR3 is made up of 14 amino acids. The CDR3 DNA follows: TGTGCCAGCAGTCGATTGGAAGGGGCGCATGGCTACACCTTC. This gives the protein CASSRLEGAHGYTF.

The chain joins TRBV28 to TRBJ2-6, with 9 bases identical to TRBD1. The CDR3 covers 16 residues. CDR1 and CDR2 from the germline V gene are MDHEN and SYDVKM. The V and J ends lost 5 bases and 12 bases, in that order; junction bases with no gene match: 14. The CDR3 spells CASSTHRQGGLSVLTF. The DNA of the CDR3 is TGTGCCAGCAGTACCCATCGACAGGGGGGATTGAGCGTCCTGACTTTC.

The V and J genes are TRBV10-3 and TRBJ2-5, with a tentative D call TRBD1 (5 bases). V lost 8 bases to trimming and J lost 1 base, with 17 bases between them. The CDR3 totals 15 residues. CDR1 ENHRY and CDR2 SYGVKD come from the germline V gene. CDR3 sequence reads: CAIAAGWGIQETQYF. The CDR3 nucleotides are TGTGCCATCGCTGCAGGGTGGGGAATCCAAGAGACCCAGTACTTC.

This chain connects TRBV5-4 to TRBJ2-3, with D unresolved. The germline V gene has CDR1 SGHNT and CDR2 YYREEE (reference sequence). With 5 bases removed from V and 4 bases from J, the gap between germline ends came to 23 bases. This CDR3 has 17 amino acids. The CDR3 sequence: CASRRHLLGGAPDTQYF. The DNA for the CDR3 is TGTGCCAGCAGGCGGCACCTCTTAGGCGGAGCTCCAGATACGCAGTATTTT.

The chain employs TRBV27 and TRBJ2-1, with 7 bases identical to TRBD2. The length of the CDR3 is 14 residues. The trim removed 7 bases at V and 7 bases at J, leaving 10 bases unmatched. CDR1 and CDR2 (germline): MNHEY, SMNVEV (reference sequence). The CDR3 loop reads CASTGTTFHNEQFF. The CDR3 nucleotides read TGTGCCAGCACCGGGACTACCTTCCATAATGAGCAGTTCTTC.